Below, 23 T cell receptor beta chains from the same sample are listed, as sequenced in a study of cytomegalovirus exposure and HLA in healthy donors. This table comes from immunoSEQ multiplex PCR, and its TCRdb copy is limited to in-frame clones, with some not included. This sample carries 350,000 or so clones, about nine tenths of them seen once, and the ten largest clones take approximately 0.84%. Sequencing was carried out using PBMCs. The receptors here all came from a woman under 30 in good health and CMV-seronegative.

This rearrangement joins TRBV28 to TRBJ2-1; TRBD1 aligns across 9 bases. V shed 4 bases, J shed 6 bases, and the junction held 10 bases outside the gene matches. Per the germline V gene, CDR1 is MDHEN and CDR2 is SYDVKM. This CDR3 contains 16 residues. In nucleotides, the CDR3 is TGTGCCAGCAGTTCCTCTGGGACAGGGTTGGTCAATGAGCAGTTCTTC. Amino acids: CASSSSGTGLVNEQFF.

V is TRBV5-1 and J is TRBJ2-7; no reliable D call. This CDR3 has 14 amino acids. Germline CDR1 SGHRS, CDR2 YFSETQ. The V end was cut by 0 bases, the J end by 1 base, with 8 bases between. The CDR3 reads CASSLVSGSYEQYF. The CDR3 nucleotides read TGCGCCAGCAGCTTGGTTTCAGGATCCTACGAGCAGTACTTC.

The chain employs TRBV5-6 and TRBJ2-4; D might be TRBD2 (5 bases). The ends were cut back, 4 bases at V and 1 base at J, with 12 bases in the middle. CDR3 size: 15 residues. Germline CDR1 and CDR2: SGHDT and YYEEEE. The CDR3 reads CASSPGLVAKNIQYF. The CDR3, as DNA: TGTGCCAGCAGCCCCGGACTTGTTGCCAAAAACATTCAGTACTTC.

The V call is TRBV18, the J call TRBJ2-1; 12 bases align to TRBD1. This CDR3 is 14 amino acids long. V dropped 6 bases and J dropped 8; count of bases not matched to a gene: 5. CDR1 KGHSH and CDR2 LQKENI come from the germline V gene. The CDR3 DNA sequence: TGTGCCAGCTCGCCGGGACAGGGGGCGTATGAGCAGTTCTTC. This sequence encodes CASSPGQGAYEQFF.

The chain couples TRBV13 to TRBJ2-7; D possibly corresponds to TRBD1 (5 bases). This CDR3 contains 14 residues. Per the germline V gene, CDR1 is PRHDT and CDR2 is FYEKMQ (reference sequence). Trimming left V 2 bases short and J 3 bases short, with 11 bases between. The CDR3 coding sequence is TGTGCCAGCAGCTTACTTAGCCAGGGCTACGAGCAGTACTTC. The encoded protein is CASSLLSQGYEQYF.

This clone was picked up a small number of times. The chain combines TRBV29-1 with TRBJ2-1, with TRBD2 as a possible D gene (6 bases). The CDR3 consists of 14 residues. The germline V gene has CDR1 SQVTM and CDR2 ANQGSEA. The ends were cut back, 4 bases at V and 1 base at J, with 11 bases in the middle. The CDR3 bases are TGCAGCGTTGGGCGGGAAATGTCCTACAATGAGCAGTTCTTC. Amino acid sequence: CSVGREMSYNEQFF.

The chain carries TRBV6-6 and TRBJ2-1; 9 nucleotides align to TRBD2. Losses at the gene ends were 7 bases for V and 9 bases for J; bases not matched to a gene: 10. Germline lookup yields CDR1 MNHNY and CDR2 SVGAGI (reference sequence). This CDR3 region has 14 residues. The CDR3 region is CASIRSGRPTEQFF. The CDR3 DNA follows: TGTGCCAGCATAAGGAGCGGGAGGCCTACTGAGCAGTTCTTC.

The rearrangement joins TRBV11-1 to TRBJ2-7; D not certain. Trimming stripped 5 bases from V and 6 bases from J, with 14 bases between. Germline lookup yields CDR1 SGHAT and CDR2 FQDESV (reference sequence). This CDR3 is 13 amino acids long. In nucleotides, the CDR3 is TGTGCCAGCAGCCCAGACGGGTTCGGCGAGCAGTACTTC. Translation gives CASSPDGFGEQYF.

The rearrangement links TRBV15 to TRBJ1-1, with TRBD1 identical over 7 bases. Germline V lookup: CDR1 LNHNV, CDR2 YYDKDF (reference sequence). The CDR3 covers 15 residues. With 2 bases clipped from V and 3 bases from J, the junction kept 6 bases outside the gene matches. Here the CDR3 DNA reads TGTGCCACCAGCAGACCTACAGGGGCAGACACTGAAGCTTTCTTT. This gives the protein CATSRPTGADTEAFF.

This chain uses TRBV13 with TRBJ2-7; TRBD2 matches 8 bases. Germline V CDR1 and CDR2: PRHDT, FYEKMQ (reference sequence). The CDR3 covers 15 residues. With V trimmed by 5 bases and J by 4 bases, 10 bases remained unmatched. The CDR3, as DNA: TGTGCCAGCAGCCCCTCTACCAGCGGGAGTTACGAGCAGTACTTC. This codes for CASSPSTSGSYEQYF.

The J gene is TRBJ1-1, the V gene TRBV7-6; D gene ambiguous. CDR3 size: 12 residues. Trimming stripped 3 bases from V and 4 bases from J, with 6 bases between. The germline V gene has CDR1 SGHVS and CDR2 FNYEAQ. The CDR3 nucleotides read TGTGCCAGCAGCTTGGGCAGCACTGAAGCTTTCTTT. This encodes CASSLGSTEAFF.

The chain combines TRBV4-2 with TRBJ2-1, with 14 bases matching TRBD2. The CDR3 sequence is 16 residues long. Trimming at V came to 3 bases and at J to 6 bases, leaving 4 bases not matched to a gene. Germline V gives CDR1 LGHNA, CDR2 YNFKEQ. The CDR3 is CASSHGLAGGTNEQFF. The CDR3 DNA reads as TGTGCCAGCAGCCATGGACTAGCGGGAGGAACCAATGAGCAGTTCTTC.

The V call is TRBV10-3, the J call TRBJ2-7; possibly TRBD2 for D (5 bases). This CDR3 is built from 12 residues. Germline V lookup: CDR1 ENHRY, CDR2 SYGVKD. V lost 0 bases and J 7 bases, leaving 7 bases between the germline ends. CDR3 loop: CAISESTGEQYF. CDR3 in DNA: TGTGCCATCAGTGAGTCGACGGGGGAGCAGTACTTC.

The chain combines TRBV6-5 with TRBJ2-7; TRBD2 agrees at 7 bases. The V gene's germline CDR1 is MNHEY and CDR2 SVGAGI. Unmatched junction bases numbered 8, after V lost 7 bases and J lost 2 bases. This CDR3 spans 14 amino acids. For the CDR3, the DNA is TGTGCCAGCACCCCACTAGCGATCCCCTACGAGCAGTACTTC. Translation gives CASTPLAIPYEQYF.

This chain connects TRBV19 to TRBJ2-1; TRBD1 matches at 9 bases. With 6 bases clipped from V and 16 bases from J, the junction kept 16 bases outside the gene matches. This CDR3 region has 14 residues. CDR1 and CDR2 from the germline V gene are LNHDA and SQIVND (reference sequence). The CDR3 DNA sequence: TGTGCCAGTAGGAGGGACAGGGAGGTTTCCGGAGTTTTCTTC. It codes for CASRRDREVSGVFF.

This chain joins TRBV9 and TRBJ2-2; D unresolved. CDR1 is SGDLS and CDR2 is YYNGEE in the germline V gene. This CDR3 comprises 14 residues. The V gene lost 2 bases and the J gene lost 2 bases, with 7 bases spanning the gap. CDR3 in amino acids: CASSVWANTGELFF. Written as DNA, the CDR3 is TGTGCCAGCAGCGTCTGGGCTAACACCGGGGAGCTGTTTTTT.

The chain uses TRBV19 and TRBJ2-5; D call uncertain. Germline V gene data show CDR1 as LNHDA and CDR2 as SQIVND (reference sequence). There are 14 residues in the CDR3. The V end was cut by 1 base, the J end by 2 bases, with 8 bases between. The CDR3 nucleotides read TGTGCCAGTAGTATAGTGGGCAGACAAGAGACCCAGTACTTC. It yields the protein CASSIVGRQETQYF.

The chain combines TRBV6-5 with TRBJ1-3; no reliable D call. V lost 9 bases to trimming and J lost 4 bases, with 7 bases between them. The CDR3 extends over 11 amino acids. Looked up from germline, CDR1 is MNHEY and CDR2 is SVGAGI. Written as DNA, the CDR3 is TGTGCCAGTACGGTGGGAAACACCATATATTTT. Translation: CASTVGNTIYF.

The V and J genes are TRBV7-9 and TRBJ2-7, with TRBD1 matching 8 bases. The CDR3 sequence is 14 residues long. Germline CDR1 reads SEHNR; CDR2 reads FQNEAQ (reference sequence). V was clipped by 5 bases and J by 2 bases; unmatched bases: 5. DNA of the CDR3: TGTGCCAGCAGCCCAGGGGGCAGCCCCTACGAGCAGTACTTC. Translated, it gives CASSPGGSPYEQYF.

V gene TRBV7-3 combines with J gene TRBJ2-1, with TRBD2 matching over 8 bases. Germline assignment: CDR1 SGHTA and CDR2 FQGTGA. The length of the CDR3 is 14 residues. Losses at the gene ends were 5 bases for V and 2 bases for J; bases not matched to a gene: 2. Here the CDR3 reads CASSRAGAYNEQFF. The CDR3 DNA reads TGTGCCAGCAGCCGAGCGGGAGCCTACAATGAGCAGTTCTTC.

The genes are TRBV30 and TRBJ1-1; no clear D. The CDR3 is 14 residues long. Germline V gene lookup returns CDR1 GTSNPN and CDR2 SVGIG (reference sequence). V gave up 3 bases and J gave up 1 base, with 12 bases separating them. CDR3 sequence: CAWRSGPANTEAFF. The CDR3 nucleotides read TGTGCCTGGAGGTCGGGTCCGGCGAACACTGAAGCTTTCTTT. The whole variable domain, remainder taken from reference TRBV30 and TRBJ1-1, is SQTIHQWPATLVQPVGSPLSLECTVEGTSNPNLYWYRQAAGRGLQLLFYSVGIGQISSEVPQNLSASRPQDRQFILSSKKLLLSDSGFYLCAWRSGPANTEAFFGQGTRLTVV.

The rearrangement links TRBV29-1 to TRBJ2-1, with a weak D call TRBD1 (6 bases). The CDR3 has 14 amino acids. The germline V gene encodes CDR1 SQVTM and CDR2 ANQGSEA. The V end lost 6 bases, the J end lost 3 bases, and 15 bases lay between the germline ends. The CDR3 DNA reads as TGCAGCGTCCGGACAGTAGAAGGCTACAATGAGCAGTTCTTC. Its protein product is CSVRTVEGYNEQFF.

The chain couples TRBV29-1 to TRBJ2-3; 7 nucleotides align to TRBD1. V shed 7 bases and J 2 bases; nucleotides not matched to a gene: 6. CDR3 length: 13 amino acids. Looked up from germline, CDR1 is SQVTM and CDR2 is ANQGSEA. The CDR3 sequence: CSANRGPTDTQYF. The CDR3 region has the DNA TGCAGCGCTAACAGGGGACCCACAGATACGCAGTATTTT.